This TCR beta chain derives from a study of PD-1 blockade in classical Hodgkin lymphoma. Across the whole study: The study gave patients nivolumab 3 mg/kg intravenously every 2 weeks.

In regard to this clone: Its cognate antigen is unknown.

Some clones are missing from TCRdb's copy, which holds only in-frame ones; the method was immunoSEQ multiplex PCR. There are approximately 21,000 clones in the sample; roughly two thirds occur only once, and approximately 6% lies in the top ten. Study-level findings and limits: No one has yet defined what causes the repertoire differences, which may be disease activity or prior therapy. Newly diagnosed patients had diversity similar to the baseline diversity of complete responders.

Exposure to brentuximab vedotin varied, and each patient had relapsed following autologous stem cell transplantation. The trim removed 0 bases at V and 0 bases at J, leaving 6 bases unmatched. Germline V CDR1 and CDR2: SGDLS, YYNGEE. The CDR3 totals 17 residues. This TCR was recovered from a human donor with classical Hodgkin lymphoma. The source was peripheral blood mononuclear cells (PBMCs), collected at baseline. The chain joins TRBV9 to TRBJ1-2; TRBD1 matches 9 bases. The CDR3 reads CASSVDNRGLANYGYTF. The CDR3 DNA is TGTGCCAGCAGCGTAGATAACAGGGGGCTGGCTAACTATGGCTACACCTTC.